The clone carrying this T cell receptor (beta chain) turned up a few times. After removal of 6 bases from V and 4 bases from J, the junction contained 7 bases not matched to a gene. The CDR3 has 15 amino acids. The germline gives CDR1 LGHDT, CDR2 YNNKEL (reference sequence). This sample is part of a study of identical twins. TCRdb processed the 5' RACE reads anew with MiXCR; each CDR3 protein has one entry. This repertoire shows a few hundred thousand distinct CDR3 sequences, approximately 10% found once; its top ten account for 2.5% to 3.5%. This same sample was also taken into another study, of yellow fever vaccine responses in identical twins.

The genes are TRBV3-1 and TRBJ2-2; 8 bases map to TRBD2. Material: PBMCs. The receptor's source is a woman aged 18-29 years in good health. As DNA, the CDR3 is TGTGCCAGCAGTTACACCGGGAGGGTCACCGGGGAGCTGTTTTTT. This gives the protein CASSYTGRVTGELFF.